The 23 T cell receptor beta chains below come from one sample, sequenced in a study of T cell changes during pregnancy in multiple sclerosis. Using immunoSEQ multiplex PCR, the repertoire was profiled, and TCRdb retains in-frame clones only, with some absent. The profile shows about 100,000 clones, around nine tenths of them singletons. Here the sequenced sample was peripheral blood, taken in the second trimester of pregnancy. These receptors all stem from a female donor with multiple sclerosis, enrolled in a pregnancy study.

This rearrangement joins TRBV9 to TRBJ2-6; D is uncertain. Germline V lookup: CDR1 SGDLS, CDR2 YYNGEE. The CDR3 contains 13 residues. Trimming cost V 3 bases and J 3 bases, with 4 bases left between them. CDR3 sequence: CASSDGGANVLTF. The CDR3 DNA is TGTGCCAGCAGCGACGGTGGGGCCAACGTCCTGACTTTC.

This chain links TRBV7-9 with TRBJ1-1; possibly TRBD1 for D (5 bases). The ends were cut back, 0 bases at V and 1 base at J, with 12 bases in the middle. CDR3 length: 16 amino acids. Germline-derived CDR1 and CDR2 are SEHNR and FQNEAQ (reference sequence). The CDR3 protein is CASSLAAGSGNTEAFF. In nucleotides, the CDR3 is TGTGCCAGCAGCTTAGCTGCAGGGTCGGGGAACACTGAAGCTTTCTTT. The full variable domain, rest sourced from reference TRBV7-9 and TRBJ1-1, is DTGVSQNPRHKITKRGQNVTFRCDPISEHNRLYWYRQTLGQGPEFLTYFQNEAQLEKSRLLSDRFSAERPKGSFSTLEIQRTEQGDSAMYLCASSLAAGSGNTEAFFGQGTRLTVV.

Here the CDR3 DNA reads TGTGCCAGCAGCTTCCAGGAAGATACGCAGTATTTT. Translating it yields CASSFQEDTQYF. The V call is TRBV9, the J call TRBJ2-3, with D unclear. The CDR3 has 12 amino acids. Germline V gene data show CDR1 as SGDLS and CDR2 as YYNGEE. Deletions cut 4 bases from V and 5 bases from J, with 8 bases between.

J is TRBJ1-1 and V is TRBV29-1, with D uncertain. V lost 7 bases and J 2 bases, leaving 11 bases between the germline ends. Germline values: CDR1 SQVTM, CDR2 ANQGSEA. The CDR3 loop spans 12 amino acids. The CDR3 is CSARVFNTEAFF. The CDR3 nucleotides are TGCAGCGCCCGGGTCTTTAACACTGAAGCTTTCTTT.

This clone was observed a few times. The CDR3 DNA sequence: TGTGCCTGGAGTCCTTTAGGGACAGGGAATGGCTACACCTTC. Translation gives CAWSPLGTGNGYTF. The V and J genes are TRBV30 and TRBJ1-2; 9 bases are shared with TRBD1. The V gene end was trimmed by 2 bases and the J gene end by 6 bases; junction bases not matched to a gene: 7. Germline CDR1 is GTSNPN and CDR2 is SVGIG (reference sequence). This CDR3 region has 14 residues.

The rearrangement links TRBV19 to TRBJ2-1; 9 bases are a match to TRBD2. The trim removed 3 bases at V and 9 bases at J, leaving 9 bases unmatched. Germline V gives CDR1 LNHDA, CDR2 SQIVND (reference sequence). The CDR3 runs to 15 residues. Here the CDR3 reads CASSMLVAGAIEQFF. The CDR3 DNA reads TGTGCCAGTAGTATGCTGGTAGCGGGAGCGATTGAGCAGTTCTTC.

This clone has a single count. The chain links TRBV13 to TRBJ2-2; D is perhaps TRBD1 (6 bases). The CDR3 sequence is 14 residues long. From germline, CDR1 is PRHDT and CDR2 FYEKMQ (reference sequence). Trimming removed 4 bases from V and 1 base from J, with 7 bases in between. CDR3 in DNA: TGTGCCAGCAGCTCGGGACAGAACACCGGGGAGCTGTTTTTT. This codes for CASSSGQNTGELFF.

CDR3 DNA sequence: TGTGCCAGCAGACCCGACAGGGGTGAAGCTTTCTTT. Translated: CASRPDRGEAFF. J is TRBJ1-1 and V is TRBV2, with TRBD1 identical over 8 bases. V shed 6 bases and J 7 bases; nucleotides not matched to a gene: 4. Per germline, CDR1 SNHLY and CDR2 FYNNEI. The CDR3 length is 12 residues.

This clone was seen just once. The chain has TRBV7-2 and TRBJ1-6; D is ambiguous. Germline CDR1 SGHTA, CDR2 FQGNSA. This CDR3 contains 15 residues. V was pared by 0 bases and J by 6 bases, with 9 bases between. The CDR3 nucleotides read TGTGCCAGCAGCTTAGCTTCACAGCTTAATTCACCCCTCCACTTT. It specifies CASSLASQLNSPLHF. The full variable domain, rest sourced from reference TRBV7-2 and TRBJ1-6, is GAGVSQSPSNKVTEKGKDVELRCDPISGHTALYWYRQSLGQGLEFLIYFQGNSAPDKSGLPSDRFSAERTGGSVSTLTIQRTQQEDSAVYLCASSLASQLNSPLHFGNGTRLTVT.

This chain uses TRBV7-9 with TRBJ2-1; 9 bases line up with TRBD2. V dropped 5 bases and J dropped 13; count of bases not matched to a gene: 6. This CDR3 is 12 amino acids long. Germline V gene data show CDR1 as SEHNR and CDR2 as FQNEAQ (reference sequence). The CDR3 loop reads CASSTIAGVQFF. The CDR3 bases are TGTGCCAGCAGCACTATAGCGGGGGTACAGTTCTTC. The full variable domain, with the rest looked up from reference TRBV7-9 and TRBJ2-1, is DTGVSQNPRHKITKRGQNVTFRCDPISEHNRLYWYRQTLGQGPEFLTYFQNEAQLEKSRLLSDRFSAERPKGSFSTLEIQRTEQGDSAMYLCASSTIAGVQFFGPGTRLTVL.

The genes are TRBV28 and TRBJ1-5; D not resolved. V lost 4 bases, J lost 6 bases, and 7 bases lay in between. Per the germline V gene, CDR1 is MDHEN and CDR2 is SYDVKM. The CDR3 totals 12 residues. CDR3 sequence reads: CASSYGSQPQHF. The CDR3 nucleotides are TGTGCCAGCAGTTACGGGAGTCAGCCCCAGCATTTT.

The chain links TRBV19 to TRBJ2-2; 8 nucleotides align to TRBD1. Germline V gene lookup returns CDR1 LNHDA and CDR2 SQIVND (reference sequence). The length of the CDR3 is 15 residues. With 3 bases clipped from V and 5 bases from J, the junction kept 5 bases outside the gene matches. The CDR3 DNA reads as TGTGCCAGTAGTATTTTGGACAGGGTAACCGGGGAGCTGTTTTTT. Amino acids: CASSILDRVTGELFF.

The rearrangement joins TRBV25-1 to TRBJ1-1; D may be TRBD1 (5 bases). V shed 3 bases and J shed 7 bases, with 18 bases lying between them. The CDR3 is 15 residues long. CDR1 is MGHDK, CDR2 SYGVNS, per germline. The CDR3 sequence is CASSDSRGQAYEAFF. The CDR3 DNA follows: TGTGCCAGCAGTGACTCCCGAGGACAAGCCTATGAAGCTTTCTTT. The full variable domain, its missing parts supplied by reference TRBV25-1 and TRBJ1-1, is EADIYQTPRYLVIGTGKKITLECSQTMGHDKMYWYQQDPGMELHLIHYSYGVNSTEKGDLSSESTVSRIRTEHFPLTLESARPSHTSQYLCASSDSRGQAYEAFFGQGTRLTVV.

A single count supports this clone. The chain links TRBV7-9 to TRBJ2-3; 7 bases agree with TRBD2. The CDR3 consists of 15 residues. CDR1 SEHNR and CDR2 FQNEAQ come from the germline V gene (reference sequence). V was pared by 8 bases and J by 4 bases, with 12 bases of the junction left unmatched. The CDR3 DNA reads TGTGCCAGCCGATTTGGCGGGAGTAGTGCAGATACGCAGTATTTT. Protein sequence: CASRFGGSSADTQYF.

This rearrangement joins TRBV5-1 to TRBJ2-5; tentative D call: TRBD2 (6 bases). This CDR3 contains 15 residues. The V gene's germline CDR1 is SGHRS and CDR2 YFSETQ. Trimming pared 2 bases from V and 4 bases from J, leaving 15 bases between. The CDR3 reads CASSFGGRETETQYF. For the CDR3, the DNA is TGCGCCAGCAGCTTCGGAGGGAGAGAAACAGAGACCCAGTACTTC.

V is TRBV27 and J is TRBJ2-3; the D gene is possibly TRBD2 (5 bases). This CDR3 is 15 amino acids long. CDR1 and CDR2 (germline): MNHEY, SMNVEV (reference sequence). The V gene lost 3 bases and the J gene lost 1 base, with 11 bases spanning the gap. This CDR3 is CASSFWGEGTDTQYF. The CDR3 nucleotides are TGTGCCAGCAGTTTCTGGGGAGAGGGCACAGATACGCAGTATTTT.

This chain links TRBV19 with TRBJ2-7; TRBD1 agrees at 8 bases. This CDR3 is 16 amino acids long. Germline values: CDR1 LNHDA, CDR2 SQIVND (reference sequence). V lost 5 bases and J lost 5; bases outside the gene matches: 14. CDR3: CASSSTPGTGQDEQYF. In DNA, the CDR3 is TGTGCCAGTAGTTCTACTCCCGGGACAGGACAAGACGAGCAGTACTTC. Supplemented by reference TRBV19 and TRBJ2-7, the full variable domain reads DGGITQSPKYLFRKEGQNVTLSCEQNLNHDAMYWYRQDPGQGLRLIYYSQIVNDFQKGDIAEGYSVSREKKESFPLTVTSAQKNPTAFYLCASSSTPGTGQDEQYFGPGTRLTVT.

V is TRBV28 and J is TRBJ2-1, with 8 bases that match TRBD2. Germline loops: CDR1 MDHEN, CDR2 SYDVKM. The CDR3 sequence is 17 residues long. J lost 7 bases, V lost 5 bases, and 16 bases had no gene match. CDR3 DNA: TGTGCCAGCAGTCCCCCCCAGGGAGCGGGAGTTTTAAATGAGCAGTTCTTC. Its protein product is CASSPPQGAGVLNEQFF. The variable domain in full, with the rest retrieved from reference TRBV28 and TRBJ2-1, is DVKVTQSSRYLVKRTGEKVFLECVQDMDHENMFWYRQDPGLGLRLIYFSYDVKMKEKGDIPEGYSVSREKKERFSLILESASTNQTSMYLCASSPPQGAGVLNEQFFGPGTRLTVL.

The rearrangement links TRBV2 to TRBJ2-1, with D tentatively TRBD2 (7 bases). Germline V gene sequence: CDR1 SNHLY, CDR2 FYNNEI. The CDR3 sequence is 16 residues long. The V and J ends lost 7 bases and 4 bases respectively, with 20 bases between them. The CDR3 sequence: CASTPLGGRGYNEQFF. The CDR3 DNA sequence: TGTGCCAGCACCCCTTTAGGGGGGAGGGGGTACAATGAGCAGTTCTTC.

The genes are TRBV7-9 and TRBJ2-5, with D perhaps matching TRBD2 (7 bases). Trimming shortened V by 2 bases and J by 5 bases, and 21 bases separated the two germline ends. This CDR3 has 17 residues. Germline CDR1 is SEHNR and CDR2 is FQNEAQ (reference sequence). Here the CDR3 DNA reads TGTGCCAGCAGCTTAAGGGGTGGCGGGGGCGTACGGGAGACCCAGTACTTC. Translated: CASSLRGGGGVRETQYF. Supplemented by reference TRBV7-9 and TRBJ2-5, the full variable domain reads DTGVSQNPRHKITKRGQNVTFRCDPISEHNRLYWYRQTLGQGPEFLTYFQNEAQLEKSRLLSDRFSAERPKGSFSTLEIQRTEQGDSAMYLCASSLRGGGGVRETQYFGPGTRLLVL.

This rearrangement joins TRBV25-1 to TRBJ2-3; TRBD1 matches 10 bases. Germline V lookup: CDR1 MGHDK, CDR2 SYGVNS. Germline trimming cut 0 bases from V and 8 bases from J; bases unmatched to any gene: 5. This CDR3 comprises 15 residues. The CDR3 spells CASSEYRTGGSTQYF. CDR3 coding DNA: TGTGCCAGCAGTGAATATCGGACAGGGGGATCTACGCAGTATTTT. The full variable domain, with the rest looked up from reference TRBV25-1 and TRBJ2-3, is EADIYQTPRYLVIGTGKKITLECSQTMGHDKMYWYQQDPGMELHLIHYSYGVNSTEKGDLSSESTVSRIRTEHFPLTLESARPSHTSQYLCASSEYRTGGSTQYFGPGTRLTVL.

CDR3 nucleotides: TGTGCCAGTAGTTCTTCAGGGGACACTGAAGCTTTCTTT. Translation gives CASSSSGDTEAFF. The rearrangement joins TRBV19 to TRBJ1-1; possible D gene TRBD1, 6 bases. The CDR3 extends over 13 amino acids. CDR1 is LNHDA and CDR2 is SQIVND in the germline V gene (reference sequence). The V end was cut by 5 bases, the J end by 3 bases, with 10 bases between.

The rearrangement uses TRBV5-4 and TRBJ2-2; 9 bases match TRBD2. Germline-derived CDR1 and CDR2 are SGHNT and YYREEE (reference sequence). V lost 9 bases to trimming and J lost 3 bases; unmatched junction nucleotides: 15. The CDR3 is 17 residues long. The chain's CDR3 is CATLKLLAGRDTGELFF. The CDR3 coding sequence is TGTGCCACCTTAAAGCTGCTAGCGGGAAGGGACACCGGGGAGCTGTTTTTT.